Described below is a single TCR beta chain sequence and its context. As yet, its antigen is unknown. The data derive from a study of T cell responses to AZD1222 COVID-19 vaccine. The analysis combined second doses at about 4 or about 12 weeks. Study-wide findings and caveats: In all cases, repertoires were sampled only after the peak T cell response. Within unmutated variant regions lay the reported targets of nearly half of spike-specific TCRs. Only a handful of individuals given AZD1222 were seropositive at baseline.

Some clones are missing from TCRdb's copy, which holds only in-frame ones; the method was immunoSEQ multiplex PCR. Of some 190,000 clones in the sample, 85% to 95% are singletons; the top ten hold more than 1.5%. The CDR3 totals 12 residues. CDR1 and CDR2 from the germline V gene are MNHEY and SVGAGI. V lost 6 bases to trimming and J lost 9 bases; unmatched junction nucleotides: 7. The material was peripheral blood, obtained 28 days after the second AZD1222 dose. This clonotype was sampled from an adult who received the AZD1222 COVID-19 vaccine. The V gene is TRBV6-5, the J gene TRBJ2-5; the match to TRBD1 covers 7 bases. The CDR3 DNA reads TGTGCCAGCAGCGAGGGGGCCCCCGCCCAGTACTTC. Its translation is CASSEGAPAQYF.